Presented here are 11 T cell receptor beta chains from one specimen sequenced in a study of T-cell reconstitution after alpha-beta-depleted transplantation in children. Preparation of the TCRbeta library used unique molecular identifiers. TCRdb re-called the PCR reads with MiXCR, one entry per CDR3 protein. The sample comprises about 420,000 distinct CDR3 sequences, 15% to 20% of which are singletons, and around 28% rests with the top ten. The sample consisted of PBMCs, mostly from graft donor cells, taken 360 days after TCRalphabeta/CD19-depleted stem cell transplant. The receptors shown here come from a boy less than two years old who had a stem cell transplant for Wiskott-Aldrich syndrome, so the T cells may come from the graft donor.

In its sample, this clonotype was seen a few times. The genes are TRBV5-1 and TRBJ2-2; unclear D gene. V shed 4 bases and J shed 3 bases, with 19 bases lying between them. CDR1 is SGHRS, CDR2 YFSETQ, per germline. This CDR3 is 17 amino acids long. CDR3: CASSTPGVAPDTGELFF. CDR3 coding DNA: TGCGCCAGCAGCACCCCTGGGGTCGCCCCGGACACCGGGGAGCTGTTTTTT.

This chain uses TRBV4-2 with TRBJ2-7; no clear D. Trimming took 0 bases from V and 6 from J, leaving 9 bases between them. Germline CDR1 is LGHNA and CDR2 is YNFKEQ. The CDR3 is 13 residues long. In DNA, the CDR3 is TGTGCCAGCAGCCAAGATCCAGGTAGCGAGCAGTACTTC. This encodes CASSQDPGSEQYF.

This clonotype was counted ten times or more. The CDR3 coding sequence is TGTGCCAGCAGCGCAGCTAGCGGGAGGAGCAATGAGCAGTTCTTC. Amino acids: CASSAASGRSNEQFF. The chain joins TRBV12-3 or TRBV12-4 to TRBJ2-1, with 11 bases matching TRBD2. Germline trimming cut 6 bases from V and 6 bases from J; bases unmatched to any gene: 7. The CDR3 has 15 residues.

The chain has TRBV18 and TRBJ2-7; 9 bases match TRBD1. The germline CDR1 and CDR2 sequences are KGHSH and LQKENI. CDR3 length: 15 residues. V shed 1 base, J shed 3 bases, and the junction held 4 bases outside the gene matches. The CDR3 bases are TGTGCCAGCTCACCACGTGGGGGACAGGGCTACGAGCAGTACTTC. Translated: CASSPRGGQGYEQYF.

The chain links TRBV9 to TRBJ2-1; 8 bases fit TRBD2. There are 16 residues in the CDR3. Germline assignment: CDR1 SGDLS and CDR2 YYNGEE. The ends lost 4 bases at V and 4 bases at J; junction bases unmatched: 10. The CDR3 is CASSLRAGAAYNEQFF. CDR3 sequence (DNA): TGTGCCAGCAGCCTAAGAGCGGGAGCGGCTTACAATGAGCAGTTCTTC.

V and J are TRBV10-3 and TRBJ1-2; D is unresolved. V was pared by 3 bases and J by 0 bases, with 11 bases between. Germline V gene sequence: CDR1 ENHRY, CDR2 SYGVKD. This CDR3 is built from 15 residues. The CDR3 nucleotides are TGTGCCATCAGTGATCGCGCACTAGCTAACTATGGCTACACCTTC. Protein product: CAISDRALANYGYTF.

The CDR3 is CASSSYRVRETQYF. Here the CDR3 DNA reads TGTGCCAGCTCATCATACAGGGTACGGGAGACCCAGTACTTC. The chain recombines TRBV18 with TRBJ2-5, with a possible D match to TRBD1 (6 bases). V lost 5 bases and J lost 5, with 15 bases in between. The CDR3 contains 14 residues. In germline, CDR1 is KGHSH, CDR2 LQKENI.

V and J are TRBV27 and TRBJ2-7; 10 positions match TRBD1. The CDR3 is 13 residues long. V lost 4 bases and J lost 9; bases outside the gene matches: 6. Germline V gene data show CDR1 as MNHEY and CDR2 as SMNVEV (reference sequence). The CDR3 region is CASSSRQGARQYF. The CDR3 nucleotides are TGTGCCAGCAGTTCCCGACAGGGGGCGAGGCAGTACTTC.

This clonotype has more than one count but fewer than ten. The rearrangement links TRBV7-2 to TRBJ2-1; the match to TRBD2 covers 9 bases. Germline CDR1 and CDR2: SGHTA and FQGNSA. V lost 3 bases to trimming and J lost 1 base; unmatched junction nucleotides: 7. CDR3 length equals 17 residues. The CDR3 here is CASSFMGGRASYNEQFF. CDR3 DNA: TGTGCCAGCAGCTTCATGGGCGGGAGGGCTTCCTACAATGAGCAGTTCTTC.

CDR3 sequence: CASSDRLGNTF. CDR3 nucleotide sequence: TGTGCCAGCAGTGATCGGCTTGGGAACACCTTC. The chain joins TRBV2 to TRBJ1-2; D is undetermined. The CDR3 covers 11 residues. Germline lookup yields CDR1 SNHLY and CDR2 FYNNEI. V lost 3 bases, J lost 12 bases, and 11 bases lay in between. Looking up the rest from reference TRBV2 and TRBJ1-2 gives the full variable domain: EPEVTQTPSHQVTQMGQEVILRCVPISNHLYFYWYRQILGQKVEFLVSFYNNEISEKSEIFDDQFSVERPDGSNFTLKIRSTKLEDSAMYFCASSDRLGNTFGSGTRLTVV.

This clonotype was observed a handful of times. The chain combines TRBV20-1 with TRBJ2-7, with TRBD2 matching 10 bases. V trimming: 1 base; J trimming: 1 base; junction bases outside the gene matches: 4. Germline assignment: CDR1 DFQATT and CDR2 SNEGSKA (reference sequence). The CDR3 loop spans 15 amino acids. The CDR3 DNA reads as TGCAGTGCTAGAGTGGGACTAGCGTCTTCCTACGAGCAGTACTTC. It specifies CSARVGLASSYEQYF.